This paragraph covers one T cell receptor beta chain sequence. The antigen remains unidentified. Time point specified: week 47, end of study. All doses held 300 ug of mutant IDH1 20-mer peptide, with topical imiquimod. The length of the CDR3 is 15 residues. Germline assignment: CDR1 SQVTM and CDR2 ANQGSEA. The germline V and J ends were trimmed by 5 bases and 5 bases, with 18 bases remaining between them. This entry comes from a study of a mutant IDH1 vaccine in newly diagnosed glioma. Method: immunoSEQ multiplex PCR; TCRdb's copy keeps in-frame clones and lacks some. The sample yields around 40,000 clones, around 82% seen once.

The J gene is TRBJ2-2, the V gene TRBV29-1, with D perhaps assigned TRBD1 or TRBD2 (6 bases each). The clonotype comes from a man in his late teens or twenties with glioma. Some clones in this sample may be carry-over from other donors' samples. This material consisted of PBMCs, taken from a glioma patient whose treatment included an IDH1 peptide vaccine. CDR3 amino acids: CSVKKGGRVTGELFF. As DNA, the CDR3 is TGCAGCGTTAAGAAAGGGGGGCGGGTGACCGGGGAGCTGTTTTTT.